This TCR beta chain was sequenced in a study of OX40 agonist ivuxolimab in advanced cancers. Concerning the study at large: The costimulatory receptor OX40 (CD134) was targeted by ivuxolimab, a fully human IgG2 agonistic monoclonal antibody. Intravenous ivuxolimab was administered to patients every 2 weeks at six dose levels: 0.01, 0.1, 0.3, 1.5, 3 and 10 mg/kg. Of the roughly 50 dose-escalation patients, hepatocellular carcinoma was present in about 20, melanoma in about 15, renal cell carcinoma in 9 and head and neck cancer in 9. In the dose-escalation cohort, 82.7% of patients were male, and the mean age was around 60 years, with a range of about 20 to 79. Patients were allowed to have had prior anti-PD-1, anti-PD-L1 or anti-CTLA-4 therapy, and approximately 43% of the dose-escalation patients had previously received checkpoint inhibitors. Partial responses were achieved by three dose-escalation patients, of whom one had hepatocellular carcinoma and two had cutaneous melanoma. The point of sequencing TCRbeta in the periphery was to test whether ivuxolimab changed TCR sequence diversity and drove clonal T-cell expansion. The paper covers the monotherapy dose-escalation part of the phase I ivuxolimab trial, which included N of about 50 patients.

Genomic DNA was isolated from the sorted cells so that the TCRbeta CDR3 region could be sequenced. TCRbeta CDR3 regions were sequenced using the immunoSEQ Assay. TCRdb provides this immuneACCESS table in a form limited to in-frame rearrangements. Some clones are lacking; in checked studies, under half of them reflect an unresolved V gene, and why the rest are absent is not known. The sample table contains about 100,000 clones; only one count was recorded for around 93% of them. The top ten clones comprise 0.54% of the sample. About this clone itself: Its specific antigen is unknown. No qualities accompany the bases; no much larger clone lies one base away.

Patients with a history of autoimmune disease or receiving systemic immunosuppression were excluded from the trial. In every dose cohort, peripheral blood was drawn for TCR sequencing at baseline, cycle 4 day 1, and cycle 7 day 1. The samples were drawn from a first-in-human, open-label, multicenter phase I dose-escalation trial of ivuxolimab. Adults with locally advanced or metastatic melanoma, renal cell, hepatocellular, or head and neck squamous cell carcinoma were enrolled in the trial. Before TCR sequencing, CD4+ and CD8+ T cells were separately sorted from peripheral blood. What the study reported, not specific to this receptor: After ivuxolimab, expanded clones were on average more numerous among CD8+ T cells than among CD4+ T cells. At doses from 0.1 to 3.0 mg/kg, clonal expansion was seen in both CD4+ and CD8+ blood T cells between baseline and week 6. In the 0.1-3.0 mg/kg groups, partial responders were among the patients with the lowest normalized peripheral clonal expansion, particularly in CD8+ T cells. Low levels of normalized T-cell clonal expansion were also shown by some nonresponding patients. Antigen specificity was not determined for the clonally expanded peripheral T cells.

The CDR3 starts with the cysteine, ends with the phenylalanine, and has 16 residues. Of the read, only the CDR3 DNA is kept; its 48 bases are in frame from base 1. Compared with germline, V lacks 2 bases and J lacks 6 bases; bases without a gene match: 6. The germline V gene (reference sequence) supplies CDR1 LNHNV and CDR2 YYDKDF. Recombination joined TRBV15 with TRBJ2-1; 11 bases in the middle match TRBD2. Specimen: CD4+ or CD8+ T cells sorted from blood, collected in a trial of the OX40 agonist ivuxolimab. This TCR was recovered from an adult with an advanced solid tumor such as melanoma, head and neck, liver or kidney cancer. The nucleotides are TGTGCCACCAGCAGACCCGGGACTAGCGGTGGCAATGAGCAGTTCTTC. It codes for CATSRPGTSGGNEQFF.